The sample holds one count of the clone carrying this T cell receptor (beta chain). TCRdb's copy holds only in-frame clones and misses some; the assay was immunoSEQ multiplex PCR. The sample carries around 82,000 clones, about 82% recorded once. The sample originates from a study of blood T cell repertoires in COVID-19. The CDR3 totals 12 residues. The germline V gene has CDR1 MGHRA and CDR2 YSYEKL. Trimming shortened V by 5 bases and J by 5 bases, and 9 bases separated the two germline ends. This chain uses TRBV4-1 with TRBJ1-2, with a tentative D call TRBD1 (5 bases). What was sequenced was peripheral blood. The sequence derives from a man aged 50 to 59 with COVID-19, enrolled during active disease. The CDR3 region is CASSVGGYGYTF. The CDR3 DNA sequence: TGCGCCAGCAGCGTCGGGGGATATGGCTACACCTTC.